A single sample gave rise to the 28 T cell receptor beta chains below, sequenced in a study of CD8+ T cells in alopecia areata. Described treatment: oral pan-JAK inhibitor, 5-10 mg twice daily. Extracted RNA was reverse transcribed into cDNA, the sequencing template. Using immunoSEQ multiplex PCR, the repertoire was profiled, and TCRdb retains in-frame clones only, with some absent. Here the sample spans approximately 210,000 clones, under 70% being singletons. Sequencing was performed on CD4+ T cells sorted from blood, taken at week 44, from a patient treated with tofacitinib. The source of these receptors is a human donor with alopecia areata.

The CDR3 region is CASSRGQGASTEAFF. CDR3 in DNA: TGTGCCAGCAGCAGAGGACAGGGGGCGTCCACTGAAGCTTTCTTT. The V gene is TRBV5-6, the J gene TRBJ1-1; 11 bases fit TRBD1. The CDR3 loop spans 15 amino acids. Germline V lookup: CDR1 SGHDT, CDR2 YYEEEE. V dropped 4 bases and J dropped 4; count of bases not matched to a gene: 6.

The genes are TRBV5-1 and TRBJ2-2, with D possibly being TRBD1 (6 bases). V lost 1 base and J lost 7, with 11 bases in between. This CDR3 spans 14 amino acids. In germline, CDR1 is SGHRS, CDR2 YFSETQ. The CDR3 DNA is TGCGCCAGCAGCTTGAACAGGGTTGGCGGGGAGCTGTTTTTT. Its translation: CASSLNRVGGELFF.

V gene TRBV29-1 combines with J gene TRBJ1-2; 7 nucleotides match TRBD1. The CDR3 loop spans 12 amino acids. CDR1 is SQVTM and CDR2 is ANQGSEA in the germline V gene. The trim removed 6 bases at V and 6 bases at J, leaving 7 bases unmatched. This CDR3 reads CSVVQGDNGYTF. The CDR3 region has the DNA TGCAGCGTAGTGCAGGGGGATAATGGCTACACCTTC.

This clone has a count of ten or more. Other nucleotide sequences from this sample produce the same CDR3. This chain uses TRBV11-2 with TRBJ1-3; D uncertain. Germline loops: CDR1 SGHAT, CDR2 FQNNGV. The CDR3 consists of 14 residues. Between the trimmed V and J ends, which lost 5 bases and 0 bases, there was a span of 8 bases. CDR3 protein: CASSDGSSGNTIYF. CDR3 coding DNA: TGTGCCAGCAGCGACGGGAGCTCTGGAAACACCATATATTTT. The entire variable domain, with the rest obtained from reference TRBV11-2 and TRBJ1-3, is as follows: EAGVAQSPRYKIIEKRQSVAFWCNPISGHATLYWYQQILGQGPKLLIQFQNNGVVDDSQLPKDRFSAERLKGVDSTLKIQPAKLEDSAVYLCASSDGSSGNTIYFGEGSWLTVV.

This chain joins TRBV7-3 and TRBJ2-1, with a weak D call TRBD2 (5 bases). V lost 3 bases, J lost 5 bases, and 11 bases lay in between. CDR3 length: 14 residues. Germline CDR1 is SGHTA and CDR2 is FQGTGA. The CDR3 region has the DNA TGTGCCAGCAGCTTCGACTACCAAAACAATGAGCAGTTCTTC. Encoded protein: CASSFDYQNNEQFF.

The rearrangement links TRBV2 to TRBJ2-4, with a weak D call TRBD2 (5 bases). The CDR3 spans 11 residues. CDR1 is SNHLY, CDR2 FYNNEI, per germline. V was pared by 4 bases and J by 7 bases, with 5 bases between. CDR3 amino acids: CASSAGNIQYF. CDR3 sequence (DNA): TGTGCCAGCAGTGCGGGGAACATTCAGTACTTC.

The genes are TRBV11-2 and TRBJ1-6; 8 nucleotides agree with TRBD1. CDR3 length: 18 residues. Germline-derived CDR1 and CDR2 are SGHAT and FQNNGV. After removal of 4 bases from V and 6 bases from J, the junction contained 14 bases not matched to a gene. CDR3 DNA: TGTGCCAGCAGCTCAAGTGTAAGTGGACAGGGTTTTAATTCACCCCTCCACTTT. Translation: CASSSSVSGQGFNSPLHF.

The genes are TRBV4-3 and TRBJ2-7; a possible D gene is TRBD1 (5 bases). CDR1 and CDR2 (germline): LGHNA, YSLEER. V lost 0 bases and J lost 3, with 21 bases in between. The CDR3 loop spans 18 amino acids. The chain's CDR3 is CASSQDVESGQGNYEQYF. The CDR3 DNA is TGCGCCAGCAGCCAAGATGTAGAGAGTGGGCAGGGAAACTACGAGCAGTACTTC.

V gene TRBV5-6 combines with J gene TRBJ2-1; 10 bases agree with TRBD2. V lost 2 bases, J lost 3 bases, and 5 bases stayed unmatched. CDR1 SGHDT and CDR2 YYEEEE come from the germline V gene. The CDR3 length is 16 residues. The CDR3: CASSLKRTSGYNEQFF. DNA for the CDR3: TGTGCCAGCAGCTTAAAAAGGACTAGCGGCTACAATGAGCAGTTCTTC.

This clone came up a few times. J is TRBJ1-2 and V is TRBV11-2, with a tentative D call TRBD1 (5 bases). Germline CDR1 is SGHAT and CDR2 is FQNNGV. Trimming took off 5 bases at V and 6 bases at J, with 16 bases between the two ends. The CDR3 runs to 14 residues. The CDR3 sequence is CASSQILQGNGYTF. CDR3 DNA sequence: TGTGCCAGCAGCCAAATCCTTCAGGGTAATGGCTACACCTTC. Based on the CDR3 plus reference TRBV11-2 and TRBJ1-2, the full variable domain is EAGVAQSPRYKIIEKRQSVAFWCNPISGHATLYWYQQILGQGPKLLIQFQNNGVVDDSQLPKDRFSAERLKGVDSTLKIQPAKLEDSAVYLCASSQILQGNGYTFGSGTRLTVV.

The CDR3 spells CASNPLFSSGPGELFF. The CDR3 coding sequence is TGTGCCAGCAACCCCCTGTTTTCGTCGGGGCCCGGGGAGCTGTTTTTT. The V and J genes are TRBV11-2 and TRBJ2-2; TRBD1 or TRBD2 may be the D gene (5 bases each). Germline values: CDR1 SGHAT, CDR2 FQNNGV. CDR3 length: 16 amino acids. Deletions cut 7 bases from V and 6 bases from J, with 21 bases between.

In its sample, this clone was seen a few times. This chain uses TRBV7-9 with TRBJ2-2, with D unclear. Deletions cut 5 bases from V and 4 bases from J, with 11 bases between. CDR3 length: 14 amino acids. CDR1 and CDR2 from the germline V gene are SEHNR and FQNEAQ (reference sequence). CDR3 in amino acids: CASSRRAGTGELFF. For the CDR3, the DNA is TGTGCCAGCAGCCGACGTGCTGGCACCGGGGAGCTGTTTTTT.

This CDR3 is CSVEEGQGAYYNEQFF. For the CDR3, the DNA is TGCAGCGTTGAAGAGGGACAGGGGGCGTATTACAATGAGCAGTTCTTC. The chain joins TRBV29-1 to TRBJ2-1; 12 bases map to TRBD1. The trim removed 0 bases at V and 4 bases at J, leaving 4 bases unmatched. CDR3 length equals 16 residues. Germline CDR1 SQVTM, CDR2 ANQGSEA.

The V call is TRBV29-1, the J call TRBJ1-2, with TRBD1 matching 8 bases. This CDR3 has 12 residues. CDR1 is SQVTM, CDR2 ANQGSEA, per germline. V gave up 5 bases and J gave up 6 bases; unmatched junction bases: 5. CDR3 nucleotide sequence: TGCAGCGTTACTGGACAGGGCAATGGCTACACCTTC. Translated: CSVTGQGNGYTF.

This rearrangement joins TRBV7-8 to TRBJ2-1; the match to TRBD2 covers 7 bases. V dropped 3 bases and J dropped 6; count of bases not matched to a gene: 5. The CDR3 sequence is 14 residues long. Germline CDR1 reads SGHVS; CDR2 reads FQNEAQ. CDR3 coding DNA: TGTGCCAGCAGCTTGGGGGGGGGAAGCAATGAGCAGTTCTTC. Its protein is CASSLGGGSNEQFF.

The chain joins TRBV7-2 to TRBJ1-6, with TRBD1 identical over 9 bases. The V gene's germline CDR1 is SGHTA and CDR2 FQGNSA. This CDR3 has 15 residues. V lost 5 bases and J lost 9; bases outside the gene matches: 8. The CDR3 spells CASSLRDREGSPLHF. The CDR3, as DNA: TGTGCCAGCAGCCTCCGGGACAGGGAAGGTTCACCCCTCCACTTT.

The V call is TRBV4-2, the J call TRBJ2-5; D gene ambiguous. V was shortened by 0 bases and J by 3 bases, with 8 bases between the two germline ends. CDR3 size: 14 residues. The germline gives CDR1 LGHNA, CDR2 YNFKEQ. CDR3 protein: CASSQEGPKETQYF. CDR3 bases: TGTGCCAGCAGCCAAGAAGGGCCGAAAGAGACCCAGTACTTC.

The chain couples TRBV6-5 to TRBJ2-5, with D unclear. CDR3 length equals 12 residues. Germline lookup yields CDR1 MNHEY and CDR2 SVGAGI. The germline V and J ends were trimmed by 7 bases and 4 bases, with 10 bases remaining between them. CDR3 DNA: TGTGCCAGCAATACCCTGGGAGAGACCCAGTACTTC. This codes for CASNTLGETQYF.

A remark on this clone: Other DNA sequences from this sample encode an identical CDR3 as well. The chain joins TRBV29-1 to TRBJ1-2; possibly TRBD1 for D (6 bases). CDR3 size: 12 residues. V was pared by 6 bases and J by 4 bases, with 12 bases between. From germline, CDR1 is SQVTM and CDR2 ANQGSEA. The CDR3 bases are TGCAGCGTAGCCCAGGGGACCTATGGCTACACCTTC. Translation: CSVAQGTYGYTF.

The chain links TRBV6-5 to TRBJ2-3; D call uncertain. The length of the CDR3 is 14 residues. Germline CDR1 MNHEY, CDR2 SVGAGI. Trimming removed 6 bases at V and 8 bases at J, with 18 bases between. CDR3 bases: TGTGCCAGCAGCCCCGACTGGGATCAAGTTACGCAGTATTTT. Translating gives CASSPDWDQVTQYF.

The V call is TRBV6-1, the J call TRBJ2-2, with D tentatively TRBD1 (5 bases). Germline values: CDR1 MNHNS, CDR2 SASEGT. Trimming cost V 5 bases and J 4 bases, with 11 bases left between them. This CDR3 region has 14 residues. The CDR3 region is CASSIRDSTGELFF. CDR3 nucleotide sequence: TGTGCCAGCAGTATCCGAGACAGCACCGGGGAGCTGTTTTTT.

V is TRBV30 and J is TRBJ2-5; D possibly uses TRBD1 or TRBD2 (5 bases each). Germline values: CDR1 GTSNPN, CDR2 SVGIG (reference sequence). The CDR3 length is 13 residues. The ends were cut back, 6 bases at V and 4 bases at J, with 15 bases in the middle. CDR3 bases: TGTGCCTGCGGACCCTCTGGGGGAGAGACCCAGTACTTC. Protein sequence: CACGPSGGETQYF.

The chain couples TRBV27 to TRBJ1-1; 7 bases align to TRBD1. Germline trimming cut 7 bases from V and 5 bases from J; bases unmatched to any gene: 7. Germline V gene data show CDR1 as MNHEY and CDR2 as SMNVEV (reference sequence). This CDR3 has 13 amino acids. The CDR3 DNA follows: TGTGCCAGCACCAGACAGGGAGGTACTGAAGCTTTCTTT. As protein: CASTRQGGTEAFF.

This clone turned up a few times. This chain joins TRBV4-3 and TRBJ1-1; no clear D. The germline V gene encodes CDR1 LGHNA and CDR2 YSLEER. The CDR3 totals 14 residues. Trimming took off 0 bases at V and 0 bases at J, with 5 bases between the two ends. The CDR3 DNA reads as TGCGCCAGCAGCCAAGAACAGTTGAACACTGAAGCTTTCTTT. Translation: CASSQEQLNTEAFF.

The chain has TRBV10-3 and TRBJ1-1, with 7 bases lining up with TRBD1. The CDR3 contains 12 residues. Trimming at V came to 6 bases and at J to 8 bases, leaving 6 bases not matched to a gene. Germline CDR1 is ENHRY and CDR2 is SYGVKD. In DNA, the CDR3 is TGTGCCATCAGAGACAGGGAGCGCGAAGCTTTCTTT. Amino acids: CAIRDREREAFF.

With respect to this clone: This sample also contains other DNA sequences that code for the same CDR3. The chain recombines TRBV30 with TRBJ1-1, with D perhaps TRBD1 (5 bases). The CDR3 loop spans 13 amino acids. Germline values: CDR1 GTSNPN, CDR2 SVGIG (reference sequence). The V end was cut by 0 bases, the J end by 1 base, with 6 bases between. CDR3 bases: TGTGCCTGGAGTGTTGGGGGGAACACTGAAGCTTTCTTT. This encodes CAWSVGGNTEAFF.

CDR3 residues: CATTTGSSYEQYF. CDR3 DNA sequence: TGTGCCACCACGACAGGCAGCTCCTACGAGCAGTACTTC. The chain recombines TRBV25-1 with TRBJ2-7; a possible D gene is TRBD1 (6 bases). The CDR3 has 13 residues. Per the germline V gene, CDR1 is MGHDK and CDR2 is SYGVNS. V lost 10 bases and J lost 0, with 13 bases in between.

The J gene is TRBJ1-6, the V gene TRBV6-6; 7 bases align to TRBD1. The V and J ends lost 5 bases and 10 bases, in that order; junction bases with no gene match: 14. The length of the CDR3 is 16 residues. Germline CDR1 is MNHNY and CDR2 is SVGAGI (reference sequence). CDR3 residues: CASSIKTGASGSPLHF. The CDR3 DNA follows: TGTGCCAGCAGTATAAAAACAGGGGCCTCCGGGTCACCCCTCCACTTT.